This is a list of T cell receptor beta chains from one sample in a study of OX40 agonist ivuxolimab in advanced cancers. The repertoire was sequenced with immunoSEQ multiplex PCR; TCRdb's copy has only in-frame clones and lacks some. The table lists tens of thousands of clones, 80% to 90% of them singletons, with about 2% in the top ten. This specimen consisted of CD4+ or CD8+ T cells sorted from blood, obtained in a trial of the OX40 agonist ivuxolimab. These receptors were obtained from an adult with an advanced solid tumor such as melanoma, head and neck, liver or kidney cancer. Each CDR3 is given with its conserved first and last residue. A D gene is named only where the DNA matches it firmly. Size tells how often a clone was seen (once, few, many) or the class of an expanded clone, and some rows leave it out.

D: -; J: TRBJ2-3; V: TRBV19; size: -; CDR3: CASSNDWSADTQYF; DNA: TGTGCCAGTAGTAACGACTGGAGCGCAGATACGCAGTATTTT
D: -; J: TRBJ2-1; V: TRBV7-3; size: -; CDR3: CASSWGRGRNNEQFF; DNA: TGTGCCAGCAGCTGGGGGCGGGGTCGTAACAATGAGCAGTTCTTC
D: TRBD1; J: TRBJ2-3; V: TRBV2; size: -; CDR3: CASSAWDSRTDTQYF; DNA: TGTGCCAGCAGTGCTTGGGACAGTCGCACAGATACGCAGTATTTT
D: -; J: TRBJ2-1; V: TRBV6-1; size: few; CDR3: CASPSGGGNEQFF; DNA: TGTGCCAGCCCGAGCGGTGGGGGGAATGAGCAGTTCTTC
D: TRBD2; J: TRBJ2-3; V: TRBV29-1; size: -; CDR3: CSVDLLAGGPDTQYF; DNA: TGCAGCGTTGATTTACTAGCGGGAGGGCCGGATACGCAGTATTTT
D: -; J: TRBJ2-3; V: TRBV19; size: -; CDR3: CASSLRASTDTQYF; DNA: TGTGCCAGTAGCTTAAGGGCGAGCACAGATACGCAGTATTTT
D: -; J: TRBJ2-1; V: TRBV5-4; size: once; CDR3: CASSLPGFTYNEQFF; DNA: TGTGCCAGCAGCTTGCCCGGCTTCACCTACAATGAGCAGTTCTTC
D: -; J: TRBJ2-1; V: TRBV7-3; size: few; CDR3: CASSSQPGNNEQFF; DNA: TGTGCCAGCAGCTCCCAACCGGGGAACAATGAGCAGTTCTTC
D: -; J: TRBJ1-4; V: TRBV5-8; size: -; CDR3: CASSLAAMGAANEKLFF; DNA: TGTGCCAGCAGCTTGGCCGCTATGGGGGCAGCTAATGAAAAACTGTTTTTT
D: TRBD2; J: TRBJ2-7; V: TRBV28; size: -; CDR3: CASRKLAGLTYEQYF; DNA: TGTGCCAGCAGGAAACTAGCGGGGCTTACCTACGAGCAGTACTTC
D: -; J: TRBJ2-6; V: TRBV11-2; size: -; CDR3: CASRSAWANVLTF; DNA: TGTGCCAGCAGGTCTGCATGGGCCAACGTCCTGACTTTC
D: -; J: TRBJ1-5; V: TRBV19; size: -; CDR3: CASSIKINQPQHF; DNA: TGTGCCAGTAGTATCAAAATCAATCAGCCCCAGCATTTT
D: -; J: TRBJ1-1; V: TRBV30; size: -; CDR3: CACSRFGGGNTEAFF; DNA: TGTGCCTGCTCCCGATTCGGGGGAGGGAACACTGAAGCTTTCTTT
D: -; J: TRBJ2-5; V: TRBV29-1; size: once; CDR3: CSVVAVGETQYF; DNA: TGCAGCGTTGTTGCCGTTGGAGAGACCCAGTACTTC
D: -; J: TRBJ2-3; V: TRBV13; size: few; CDR3: CASSPAPWASQYF; DNA: TGTGCCAGCAGTCCGGCCCCCTGGGCGTCGCAGTATTTT
D: -; J: TRBJ2-1; V: TRBV2; size: once; CDR3: CASSVADADPYNEQFF; DNA: TGTGCCAGCAGTGTAGCGGACGCTGACCCCTACAATGAGCAGTTCTTC
D: -; J: TRBJ2-5; V: TRBV5-4; size: -; CDR3: CASSLPYREETQYF; DNA: TGTGCCAGCAGCTTACCCTACAGGGAAGAGACCCAGTACTTC
D: TRBD2; J: TRBJ2-7; V: TRBV11-2; size: -; CDR3: CASSLALGPSGGSYEQYF; DNA: TGTGCCAGCAGCTTAGCCCTGGGTCCTAGCGGGGGGAGCTACGAGCAGTACTTC
D: TRBD1; J: TRBJ1-1; V: TRBV18; size: -; CDR3: CASSPPGTETSEAFF; DNA: TGTGCCAGCTCACCTCCCGGGACAGAGACCTCTGAAGCTTTCTTT
D: -; J: TRBJ2-5; V: TRBV19; size: -; CDR3: CASSMGGGMYQETQYF; DNA: TGTGCCAGTAGTATGGGGGGCGGGATGTACCAAGAGACCCAGTACTTC
D: -; J: TRBJ2-3; V: TRBV11-2; size: -; CDR3: CASRGRSDTQYF; DNA: TGTGCCAGCAGGGGCAGATCAGATACGCAGTATTTT
D: TRBD1; J: TRBJ1-1; V: TRBV5-1; size: -; CDR3: CASSLQAGGTEAFF; DNA: TGCGCCAGCAGCTTGCAGGCAGGGGGTACTGAAGCTTTCTTT
D: -; J: TRBJ2-2; V: TRBV28; size: -; CDR3: CASSLPPRTGELFF; DNA: TGTGCCAGCAGTTTACCCCCCAGAACCGGGGAGCTGTTTTTT
D: TRBD1; J: TRBJ2-5; V: TRBV5-1; size: -; CDR3: CASSPGTVQETQYF; DNA: TGCGCCAGCAGCCCCGGGACAGTCCAAGAGACCCAGTACTTC
D: TRBD2; J: TRBJ2-7; V: TRBV5-1; size: -; CDR3: CASSPRGAGEGEQYF; DNA: TGCGCCAGCAGCCCCCGAGGGGCGGGAGAAGGTGAGCAGTACTTC
D: -; J: TRBJ2-7; V: TRBV27; size: -; CDR3: CASSLGQTSYEQYF; DNA: TGTGCCAGCAGTTTAGGACAGACCTCCTACGAGCAGTACTTC
D: TRBD2; J: TRBJ2-3; V: TRBV5-1; size: -; CDR3: CASSLLAVSTDTQYF; DNA: TGCGCCAGCAGCCTGCTAGCGGTGAGCACAGATACGCAGTATTTT
D: -; J: TRBJ2-7; V: TRBV28; size: -; CDR3: CASSSPEARSSYEQYF; DNA: TGTGCCAGCAGTTCCCCCGAAGCCCGTAGCTCCTACGAGCAGTACTTC
D: TRBD2; J: TRBJ2-1; V: TRBV28; size: -; CDR3: CASSSSGRALYNEQFF; DNA: TGTGCCAGCAGTTCAAGCGGGAGGGCTTTATACAATGAGCAGTTCTTC
D: -; J: TRBJ2-3; V: TRBV7-2; size: few; CDR3: CASSLQGLSTDTQYF; DNA: TGTGCCAGCAGCTTACAGGGACTCTCCACAGATACGCAGTATTTT
D: TRBD2; J: TRBJ2-1; V: TRBV29-1; size: -; CDR3: CSEWTRSGNEQFF; DNA: TGCAGCGAATGGACTAGATCAGGCAATGAGCAGTTCTTC
D: -; J: TRBJ1-2; V: TRBV28; size: -; CDR3: CASRKSPRYTF; DNA: TGTGCCAGCAGGAAATCCCCGCGCTACACCTTC
D: -; J: TRBJ2-1; V: TRBV5-1; size: once; CDR3: CASSPGKSVGEQFF; DNA: TGCGCCAGCTCTCCGGGAAAATCGGTGGGTGAGCAGTTCTTC
D: -; J: TRBJ2-3; V: TRBV5-1; size: -; CDR3: CASSISKADTQYF; DNA: TGCGCCAGTTCCATATCGAAGGCAGATACGCAGTATTTT
D: TRBD1; J: TRBJ2-1; V: TRBV5-5; size: -; CDR3: CASSLLWDSSYNEQFF; DNA: TGTGCCAGCAGCTTGTTGTGGGACAGCTCCTACAATGAGCAGTTCTTC
D: -; J: TRBJ1-4; V: TRBV5-1; size: -; CDR3: CASSGGTEGEKLFF; DNA: TGCGCCAGCAGCGGGGGTACAGAGGGAGAAAAACTGTTTTTT
D: -; J: TRBJ1-1; V: TRBV29-1; size: -; CDR3: CSIQRGNRIRTEAFF; DNA: TGCAGCATCCAACGGGGGAACAGGATTAGGACTGAAGCTTTCTTT
D: TRBD2; J: TRBJ2-5; V: TRBV5-1; size: -; CDR3: CASGGDSQETQYF; DNA: TGCGCCAGCGGGGGGGACTCCCAAGAGACCCAGTACTTC
D: TRBD2; J: TRBJ2-5; V: TRBV5-4; size: -; CDR3: CASGTGGETQYF; DNA: TGTGCCAGCGGGACGGGGGGGGAGACCCAGTACTTC